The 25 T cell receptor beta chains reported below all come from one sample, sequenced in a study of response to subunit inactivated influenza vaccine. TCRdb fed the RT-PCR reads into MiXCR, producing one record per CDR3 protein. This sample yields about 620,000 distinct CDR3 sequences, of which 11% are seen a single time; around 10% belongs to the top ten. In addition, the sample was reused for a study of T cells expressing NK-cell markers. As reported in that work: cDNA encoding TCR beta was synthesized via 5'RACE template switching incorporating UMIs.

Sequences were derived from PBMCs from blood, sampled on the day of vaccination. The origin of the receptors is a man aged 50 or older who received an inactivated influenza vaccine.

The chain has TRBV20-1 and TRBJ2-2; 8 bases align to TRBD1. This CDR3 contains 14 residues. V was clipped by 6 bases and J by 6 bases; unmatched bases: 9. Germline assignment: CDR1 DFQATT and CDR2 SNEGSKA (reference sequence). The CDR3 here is CSAQSPQGAGELFF. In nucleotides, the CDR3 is TGCAGTGCCCAGAGCCCACAGGGGGCCGGGGAGCTGTTTTTT.

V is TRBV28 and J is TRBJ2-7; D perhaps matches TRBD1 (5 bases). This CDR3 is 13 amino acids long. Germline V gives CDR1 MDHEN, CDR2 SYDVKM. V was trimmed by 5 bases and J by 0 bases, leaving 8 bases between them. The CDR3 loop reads CASSKGASYEQYF. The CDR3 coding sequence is TGTGCCAGCAGTAAAGGGGCCTCCTACGAGCAGTACTTC.

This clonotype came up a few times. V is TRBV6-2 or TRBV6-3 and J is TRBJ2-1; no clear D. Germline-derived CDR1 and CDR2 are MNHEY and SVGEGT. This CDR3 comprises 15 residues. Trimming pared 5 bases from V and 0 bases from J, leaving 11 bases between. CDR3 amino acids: CASSHTDDSYNEQFF. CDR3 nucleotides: TGTGCCAGCAGTCACACGGACGACTCCTACAATGAGCAGTTCTTC.

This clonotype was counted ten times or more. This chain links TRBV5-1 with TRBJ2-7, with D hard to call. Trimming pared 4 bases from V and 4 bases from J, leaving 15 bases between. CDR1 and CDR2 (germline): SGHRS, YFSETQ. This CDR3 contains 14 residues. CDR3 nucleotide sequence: TGCGCCAGCAGCGGCTCCGTTACTTTTTACGAGCAGTACTTC. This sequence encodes CASSGSVTFYEQYF.

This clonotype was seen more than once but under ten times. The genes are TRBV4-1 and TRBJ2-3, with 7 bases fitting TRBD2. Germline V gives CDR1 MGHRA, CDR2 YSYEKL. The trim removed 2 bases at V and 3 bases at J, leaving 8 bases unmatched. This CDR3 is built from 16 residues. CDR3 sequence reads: CASSQYWGGGTDTQYF. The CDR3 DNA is TGCGCCAGCAGCCAATACTGGGGCGGGGGAACAGATACGCAGTATTTT.

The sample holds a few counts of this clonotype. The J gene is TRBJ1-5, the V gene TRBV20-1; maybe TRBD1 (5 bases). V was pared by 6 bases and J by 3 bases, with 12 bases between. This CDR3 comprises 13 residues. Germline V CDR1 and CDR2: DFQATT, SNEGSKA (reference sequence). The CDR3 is CSALGQYNQPQHF. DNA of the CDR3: TGCAGTGCACTGGGGCAGTACAATCAGCCCCAGCATTTT.

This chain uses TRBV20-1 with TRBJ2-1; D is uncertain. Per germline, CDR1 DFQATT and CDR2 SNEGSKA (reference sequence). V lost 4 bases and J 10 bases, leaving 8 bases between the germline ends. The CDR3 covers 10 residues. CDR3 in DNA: TGCAGTGCTACTATGGAGGAGCAGTTCTTC. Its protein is CSATMEEQFF.

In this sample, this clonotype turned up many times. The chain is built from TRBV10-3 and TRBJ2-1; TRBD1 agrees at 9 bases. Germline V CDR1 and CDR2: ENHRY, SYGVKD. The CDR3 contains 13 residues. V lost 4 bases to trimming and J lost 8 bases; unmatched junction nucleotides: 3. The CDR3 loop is CAISGQGEHEQFF. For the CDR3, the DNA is TGTGCCATCAGTGGACAGGGGGAACATGAGCAGTTCTTC.

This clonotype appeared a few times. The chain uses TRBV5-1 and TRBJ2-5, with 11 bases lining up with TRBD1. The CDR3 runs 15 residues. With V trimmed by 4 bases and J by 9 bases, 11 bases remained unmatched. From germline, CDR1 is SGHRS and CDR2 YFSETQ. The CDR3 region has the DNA TGCGCCAGCAGCCTAGGACAGGGGGCCTGGTGGGCCCAGTACTTC. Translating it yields CASSLGQGAWWAQYF.

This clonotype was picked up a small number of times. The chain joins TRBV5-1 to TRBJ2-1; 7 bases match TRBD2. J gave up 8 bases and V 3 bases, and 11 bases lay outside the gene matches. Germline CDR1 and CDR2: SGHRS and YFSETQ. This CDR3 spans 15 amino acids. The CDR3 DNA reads TGCGCCAGCAGCTCGCGGACTAGTATTGGTGATGAGCAGTTCTTC. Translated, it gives CASSSRTSIGDEQFF.

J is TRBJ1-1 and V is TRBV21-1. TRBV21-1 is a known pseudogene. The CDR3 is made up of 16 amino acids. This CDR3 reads CASTTSDGPQNTEAFF. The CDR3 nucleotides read TGTGCCAGTACAACATCAGACGGCCCGCAAAACACTGAAGCTTTCTTT.

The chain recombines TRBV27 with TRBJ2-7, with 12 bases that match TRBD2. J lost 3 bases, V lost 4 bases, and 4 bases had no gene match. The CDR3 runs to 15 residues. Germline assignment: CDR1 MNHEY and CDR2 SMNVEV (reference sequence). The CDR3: CASSYGLAGNYEQYF. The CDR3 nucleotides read TGTGCCAGCAGTTACGGACTAGCGGGGAACTACGAGCAGTACTTC.

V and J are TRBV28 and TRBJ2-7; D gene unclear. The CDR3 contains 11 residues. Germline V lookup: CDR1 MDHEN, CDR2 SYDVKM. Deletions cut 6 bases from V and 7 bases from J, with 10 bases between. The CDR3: CASRVLSEQYF. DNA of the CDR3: TGTGCCAGCAGAGTTCTTTCGGAGCAGTACTTC.

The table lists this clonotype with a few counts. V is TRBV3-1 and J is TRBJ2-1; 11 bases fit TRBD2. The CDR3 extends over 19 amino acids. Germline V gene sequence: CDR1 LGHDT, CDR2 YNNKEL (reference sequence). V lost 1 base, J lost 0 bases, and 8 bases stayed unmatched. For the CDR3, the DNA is TGTGCCAGCAGCCAAGGACCCAGTCTAGCGGGGGGCTCCTACAATGAGCAGTTCTTC. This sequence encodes CASSQGPSLAGGSYNEQFF.

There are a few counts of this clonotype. CDR3 sequence (DNA): TGCAGTGCTAGTTTCCTTGCGGGAGGGGGAAATGAGCAGTTCTTC. As protein: CSASFLAGGGNEQFF. This chain joins TRBV20-1 and TRBJ2-1, with 9 positions matching TRBD2. V dropped 3 bases and J dropped 7; count of bases not matched to a gene: 10. The CDR3 covers 15 residues. The germline CDR1 and CDR2 sequences are DFQATT and SNEGSKA (reference sequence).

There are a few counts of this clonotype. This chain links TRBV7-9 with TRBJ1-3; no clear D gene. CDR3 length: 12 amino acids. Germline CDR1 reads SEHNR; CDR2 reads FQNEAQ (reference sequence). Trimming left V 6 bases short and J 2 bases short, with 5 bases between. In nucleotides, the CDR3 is TGTGCCAGCAGTACGGCTGGAAACACCATATATTTT. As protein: CASSTAGNTIYF.

CDR3 nucleotides: TGTGCCATCAGTGAGTCGGAGTGGGGTTCGTCCAATGAGCAGTTCTTC. This gives the protein CAISESEWGSSNEQFF. The rearrangement joins TRBV10-3 to TRBJ2-1; D remains ambiguous. CDR1 and CDR2 from the germline V gene are ENHRY and SYGVKD. The length of the CDR3 is 16 residues. The V end was cut by 0 bases, the J end by 6 bases, with 15 bases between.

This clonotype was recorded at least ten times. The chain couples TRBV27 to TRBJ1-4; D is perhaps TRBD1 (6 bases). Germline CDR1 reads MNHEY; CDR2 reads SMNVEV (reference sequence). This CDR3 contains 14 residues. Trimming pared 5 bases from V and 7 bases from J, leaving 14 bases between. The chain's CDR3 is CASSLQGWSEKLFF. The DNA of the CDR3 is TGTGCCAGCAGTCTACAGGGATGGAGTGAAAAACTGTTTTTT. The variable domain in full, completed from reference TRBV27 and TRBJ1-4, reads EAQVTQNPRYLITVTGKKLTVTCSQNMNHEYMSWYRQDPGLGLRQIYYSMNVEVTDKGDVPEGYKVSRKEKRNFPLILESPSPNQTSLYFCASSLQGWSEKLFFGSGTQLSVL.

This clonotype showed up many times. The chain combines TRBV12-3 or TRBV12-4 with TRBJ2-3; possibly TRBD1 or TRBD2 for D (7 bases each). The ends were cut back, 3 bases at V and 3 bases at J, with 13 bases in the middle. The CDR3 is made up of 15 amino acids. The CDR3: CASSFFQGGTDTQYF. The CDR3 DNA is TGTGCCAGCAGTTTTTTCCAGGGGGGGACAGATACGCAGTATTTT.

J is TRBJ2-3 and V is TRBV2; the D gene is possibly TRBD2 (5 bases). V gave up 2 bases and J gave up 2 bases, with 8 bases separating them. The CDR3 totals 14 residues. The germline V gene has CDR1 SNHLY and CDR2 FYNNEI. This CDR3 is CASSESLATDTQYF. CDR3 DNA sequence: TGTGCCAGCAGTGAATCGCTAGCCACAGATACGCAGTATTTT.

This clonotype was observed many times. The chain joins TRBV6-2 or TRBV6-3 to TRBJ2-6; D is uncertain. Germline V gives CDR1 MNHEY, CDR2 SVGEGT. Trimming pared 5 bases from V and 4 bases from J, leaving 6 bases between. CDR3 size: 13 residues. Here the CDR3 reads CASSTTGANVLTF. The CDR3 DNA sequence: TGTGCCAGCAGTACGACAGGGGCCAACGTCCTGACTTTC.

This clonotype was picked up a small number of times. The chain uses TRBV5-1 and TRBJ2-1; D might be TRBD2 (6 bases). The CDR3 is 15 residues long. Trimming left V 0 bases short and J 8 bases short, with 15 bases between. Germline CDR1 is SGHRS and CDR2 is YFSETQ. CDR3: CASSLALGSGYEQFF. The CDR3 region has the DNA TGCGCCAGCAGCTTGGCCTTAGGTAGCGGATATGAGCAGTTCTTC.

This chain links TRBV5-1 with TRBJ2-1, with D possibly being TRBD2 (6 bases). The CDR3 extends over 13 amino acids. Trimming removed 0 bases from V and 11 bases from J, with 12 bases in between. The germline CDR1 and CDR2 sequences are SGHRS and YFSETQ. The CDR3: CASSLGGGSKQFF. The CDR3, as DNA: TGCGCCAGCAGCTTGGGAGGAGGGTCAAAGCAGTTCTTC.

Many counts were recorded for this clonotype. The CDR3 loop is CASSIGTGGETQYF. The DNA for the CDR3 is TGTGCCAGCTCTATCGGGACAGGCGGAGAGACCCAGTACTTC. The V and J genes are TRBV3-1 and TRBJ2-5; TRBD1 aligns across 8 bases. The length of the CDR3 is 14 residues. In germline, CDR1 is LGHDT, CDR2 YNNKEL (reference sequence). V was pared by 8 bases and J by 4 bases, with 9 bases of the junction left unmatched.

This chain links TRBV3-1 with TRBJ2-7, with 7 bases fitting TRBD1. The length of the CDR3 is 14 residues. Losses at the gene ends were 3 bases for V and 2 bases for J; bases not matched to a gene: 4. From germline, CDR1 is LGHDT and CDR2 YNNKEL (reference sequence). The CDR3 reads CASSQGTVTYEQYF. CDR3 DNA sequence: TGTGCCAGCAGCCAGGGGACAGTTACCTACGAGCAGTACTTC.